This TCR beta chain was observed in a study of shared clonotypes between healthy human individuals. The wider study: Every donor yielded three CD4 naive, three CD4 memory, two CD8 naive and one CD8 memory plate.

The method was immunoSEQ multiplex PCR; TCRdb's version includes in-frame clones alone and lacks a portion of them. The data contain fewer than 1.6 million clones, around 98.5% of them singletons. Study results and limitations: The study found about 4.6% of naive CD4 clonotypes shared across several donors.

A note on this clone: The antigen is not known.

CDR1 and CDR2 from the germline V gene are KGHSH and LQKENI. The CDR3 loop spans 17 amino acids. J lost 5 bases, V lost 5 bases, and 14 bases had no gene match. The receptor was derived from a man younger than 40 in good health. Material: naive CD4+ T cells sorted from blood. Subset noted: CD45RA+ positively selected. This chain joins TRBV18 and TRBJ2-7; 11 nucleotides agree with TRBD1. The CDR3 is CASSATSGQGGWNEQYF. The CDR3 region has the DNA TGTGCCAGCTCAGCAACCTCGGGACAGGGGGGTTGGAACGAGCAGTACTTC.